A selection of T cell receptor beta chains follows, all from one sample in a study of T cell repertoires in cytomegalovirus infection. MiXCR, run by TCRdb on the reads, gives a single entry per CDR3 protein. Here the sample spans some 220,000 distinct CDR3 sequences, roughly two fifths being singletons. These receptors have no known antigen. The source was CD8+ T cells from cultured PBMCs, collected from culture after CMV antigen stimulation. The receptors derive from a human donor in good health (CMV status not recorded). Some clones in this sample may be carry-over from other donors' samples. Both conserved end residues are part of each CDR3. D genes are given only for firm matches. The listing skips clone size in some rows; elsewhere it reads once, few, many or a size class.

D	J	size	V	CDR3	DNA
TRBD2	TRBJ2-4	-	TRBV29-1	CSVVGRALLAGVAKNIQYF	TGCAGCGTTGTAGGGAGGGCTCTTTTAGCGGGAGTTGCCAAAAACATTCAGTACTTC
TRBD2	TRBJ2-7	many	TRBV7-6	CASSLDLTSGNQAYEQYF	TGTGCCAGCAGCTTAGATCTGACTAGCGGGAACCAGGCCTACGAGCAGTACTTC
TRBD2	TRBJ2-5	-	TRBV9	CASSHRLAGGSGWETQYF	TGTGCCAGCAGCCATAGACTAGCGGGGGGTTCCGGTTGGGAGACCCAGTACTTC
-	TRBJ2-3	-	TRBV27	CASSLSVVTDTQYF	TGTGCCAGCAGTTTATCAGTGGTCACAGATACGCAGTATTTT
TRBD2	TRBJ2-1	-	TRBV11-2	CASSATSGRSYNEQFF	TGTGCCAGCAGCGCCACTAGCGGACGCTCCTACAATGAGCAGTTCTTC
TRBD1	TRBJ2-3	-	TRBV7-9	CASSGQAEEPKDTQYF	TGTGCCAGCAGCGGACAGGCGGAGGAGCCGAAAGATACGCAGTATTTT
TRBD1	TRBJ1-6	few	TRBV7-6	CASSSTGGRSPLHF	TGTGCCAGCAGTTCGACAGGGGGCAGATCACCCCTCCACTTT
-	TRBJ2-5	-	TRBV30	CAWNRQETQYF	TGTGCCTGGAACAGACAAGAGACCCAGTACTTC
-	TRBJ2-5	-	TRBV4-1	CASSQDQDAHEAQYF	TGCGCCAGCAGCCAAGATCAGGACGCGCATGAGGCCCAGTACTTC
-	TRBJ1-2	-	TRBV29-1	CSVEDDGTLSYGYTF	TGCAGCGTTGAAGACGACGGGACCCTATCCTATGGCTACACCTTC
-	TRBJ2-5	-	TRBV27	CASSLARGGETQYF	TGTGCCAGCAGTTTAGCCAGGGGTGGGGAGACCCAGTACTTC
TRBD2	TRBJ2-7	-	TRBV12-3/TRBV12-4	CASSPSGESSYEQYF	TGTGCCAGCAGCCCCAGCGGGGAGAGTTCCTACGAGCAGTACTTC
-	TRBJ1-2	-	TRBV7-8	CASSPGQENYGYTF	TGTGCCAGCAGCCCAGGGCAGGAGAACTATGGCTACACCTTC
TRBD1	TRBJ2-2	-	TRBV27	CASSPTGTGELFF	TGTGCCAGCAGCCCGACAGGGACCGGGGAGCTGTTTTTT
TRBD1	TRBJ2-5	-	TRBV10-3	CATATGVGETQYF	TGTGCCACAGCTACAGGGGTAGGAGAGACCCAGTACTTC
TRBD2	TRBJ2-2	-	TRBV2	CASTPGLVFGELFF	TGTGCCAGCACCCCGGGACTAGTTTTCGGGGAGCTGTTTTTT
TRBD2	TRBJ2-7	-	TRBV27	CASSKSGAGGPIEQYF	TGTGCCAGCAGCAAGAGCGGGGCGGGAGGGCCCATAGAGCAGTACTTC
-	TRBJ2-5	-	TRBV6-5	CASTLGQGPPQETQYF	TGTGCCAGCACCCTGGGCCAGGGGCCCCCCCAAGAGACCCAGTACTTC
-	TRBJ2-3	-	TRBV12-3/TRBV12-4	CASSLHVRALADTQYF	TGTGCCAGCAGTTTACATGTGAGGGCCCTCGCAGATACGCAGTATTTT
-	TRBJ2-1	few	TRBV14	CASSHNPYEGLIDEQFF	TGTGCCAGCAGCCACAATCCTTATGAGGGACTGATCGATGAGCAGTTCTTC
-	TRBJ2-4	-	TRBV6-5	CASTPFKSKNIQYF	TGTGCCAGCACCCCTTTCAAATCCAAAAACATTCAGTACTTC
-	TRBJ2-2	-	TRBV9	CASSVATGELFF	TGTGCCAGCAGCGTAGCCACCGGGGAGCTGTTTTTT
-	TRBJ2-2	-	TRBV4-2	CASSQDRRQANTGEVFF	TGTGCCAGCAGCCAAGATCGGCGTCAGGCGAACACCGGGGAGGTGTTTTTT
-	TRBJ2-7	once	TRBV12-3/TRBV12-4	CASSFGPTTYEQYF	TGTGCCAGCAGTTTCGGACCAACTACCTACGAGCAGTACTTC
TRBD2	TRBJ2-5	-	TRBV14	CASRQGSSGGRETQYF	TGTGCAAGCAGACAAGGGAGTAGCGGGGGACGAGAGACCCAGTACTTC
-	TRBJ1-1	-	TRBV19	CASSIEHTNTEAFF	TGTGCCAGTAGTATTGAGCATACGAACACTGAAGCTTTCTTT
-	TRBJ2-2	-	TRBV5-4	CASSSGENTGELFF	TGTGCCAGCAGCTCTGGGGAGAACACCGGGGAGCTGTTTTTT
-	TRBJ2-7	few	TRBV13	CASSVNGLNEQYF	TGTGCCAGCAGCGTTAACGGACTAAACGAGCAGTACTTC
TRBD2	TRBJ2-1	-	TRBV7-4	CASSLSAAGENEQFF	TGTGCCAGCAGCTTATCTGCGGCGGGAGAAAATGAGCAGTTCTTC
-	TRBJ2-2	-	TRBV7-2	CASSLRSHTGELFF	TGTGCCAGCAGCTTAAGGTCTCACACCGGGGAGCTGTTTTTT
-	TRBJ1-1	-	TRBV19	CASSSPRVPNTEAFF	TGTGCCAGTTCTTCGCCGAGGGTCCCGAACACTGAAGCTTTCTTT
-	TRBJ1-5	many	TRBV7-8	CASSLGQPNQPQHF	TGTGCCAGCAGCTTAGGGCAGCCGAATCAGCCCCAGCATTTT
-	TRBJ1-3	-	TRBV27	CASSVRWAPGNTIYF	TGTGCCAGCAGTGTCAGATGGGCCCCTGGAAACACCATATATTTT
TRBD2	TRBJ2-7	many	TRBV11-2	CASSLEGGGSYEQYF	TGTGCCAGCAGCTTAGAGGGCGGGGGCTCCTACGAGCAGTACTTC
-	TRBJ2-2	-	TRBV7-3	CASSSLGTGELFF	TGTGCCAGCAGCTCCCTGGGGACCGGGGAGCTGTTTTTT
-	TRBJ1-2	few	TRBV7-2	CASSLEGTFYGYTF	TGTGCCAGCAGCTTAGAGGGGACATTCTATGGCTACACCTTC
-	TRBJ2-3	-	TRBV7-8	CASSLYSDTQYF	TGTGCCAGCAGCTTATATTCAGATACGCAGTATTTT
-	TRBJ2-3	-	TRBV28	CASSFGWRSTDTQYF	TGTGCCAGCAGTTTTGGTTGGCGGAGCACAGATACGCAGTATTTT
TRBD2	TRBJ2-3	few	TRBV19	CASSSGTSGTGTDTQYF	TGTGCCAGTAGTTCTGGGACTAGCGGGACTGGCACAGATACGCAGTATTTT
TRBD2	TRBJ2-1	-	TRBV7-9	CASSLTSGGVLNEQFF	TGTGCCAGCAGCTTAACCAGCGGGGGGGTCCTCAATGAGCAGTTCTTC
TRBD1	TRBJ1-5	-	TRBV5-6	CASSVVQGNQPQHF	TGTGCCAGCAGCGTAGTACAGGGGAATCAGCCCCAGCATTTT
TRBD1	TRBJ2-6	-	TRBV5-6	CASSYRDRHSGANVLTF	TGTGCCAGCAGCTACCGGGACAGGCACTCTGGGGCCAACGTCCTGACTTTC
-	TRBJ2-1	-	TRBV19	CASMKGWGVYEQFF	TGTGCCAGTATGAAAGGATGGGGAGTCTATGAGCAGTTCTTC
-	TRBJ2-7	-	TRBV7-9	CASSLASVAPNYEQYF	TGTGCCAGCAGCTTGGCCTCAGTAGCACCCAACTACGAGCAGTACTTC